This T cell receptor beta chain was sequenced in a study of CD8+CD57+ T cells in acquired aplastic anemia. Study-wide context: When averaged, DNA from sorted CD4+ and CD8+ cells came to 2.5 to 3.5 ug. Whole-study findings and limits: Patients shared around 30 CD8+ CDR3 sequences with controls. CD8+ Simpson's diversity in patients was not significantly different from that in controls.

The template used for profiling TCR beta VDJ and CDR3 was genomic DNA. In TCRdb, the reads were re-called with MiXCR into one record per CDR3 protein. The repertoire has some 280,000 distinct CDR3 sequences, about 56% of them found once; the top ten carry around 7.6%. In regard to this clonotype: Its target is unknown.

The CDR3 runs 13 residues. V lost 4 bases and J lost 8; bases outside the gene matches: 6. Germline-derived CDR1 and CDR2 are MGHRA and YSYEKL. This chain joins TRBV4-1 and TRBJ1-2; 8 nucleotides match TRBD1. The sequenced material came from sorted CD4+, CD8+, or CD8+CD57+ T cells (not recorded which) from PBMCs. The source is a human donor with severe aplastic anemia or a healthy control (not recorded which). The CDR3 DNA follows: TGCGCCAGCAGCCGGACAGGGTACGAGGGCTACACCTTC. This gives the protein CASSRTGYEGYTF.